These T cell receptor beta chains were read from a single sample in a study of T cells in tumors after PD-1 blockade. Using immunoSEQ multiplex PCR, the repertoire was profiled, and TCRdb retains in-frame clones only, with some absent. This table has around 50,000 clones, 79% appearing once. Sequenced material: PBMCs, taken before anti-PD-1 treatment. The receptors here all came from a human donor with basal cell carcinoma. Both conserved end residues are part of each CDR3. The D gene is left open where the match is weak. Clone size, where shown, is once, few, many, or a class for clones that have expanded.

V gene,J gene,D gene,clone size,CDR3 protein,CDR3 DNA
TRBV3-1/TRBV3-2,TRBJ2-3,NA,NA,CASSQLDTQYF,TGTGCCAGCAGCCAACTAGATACGCAGTATTTT
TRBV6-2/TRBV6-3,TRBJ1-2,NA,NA,CASSHGPPDHYGYTF,TGTGCCAGCAGTCACGGACCCCCGGATCACTATGGCTACACCTTC
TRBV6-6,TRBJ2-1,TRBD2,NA,CASSPSGRSYNEQFF,TGTGCCAGCAGTCCTAGCGGGAGGTCTTACAATGAGCAGTTCTTC
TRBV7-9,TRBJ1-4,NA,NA,CASSLEDIRGGEKLFF,TGTGCCAGCAGCTTAGAAGATATTAGGGGTGGAGAAAAACTGTTTTTT
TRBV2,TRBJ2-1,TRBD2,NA,CANRTSGGDNEQFF,TGTGCCAACCGGACTAGCGGGGGTGACAATGAGCAGTTCTTC
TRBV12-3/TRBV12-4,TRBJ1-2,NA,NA,CASRAVYGYTF,TGTGCCAGCAGGGCCGTCTATGGCTACACCTTC
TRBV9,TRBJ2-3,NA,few,CASSVVPSFTDTQYF,TGTGCCAGCAGCGTAGTCCCTAGTTTTACAGATACGCAGTATTTT
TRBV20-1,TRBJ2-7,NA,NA,CSAGPYEQYF,TGCAGTGCGGGTCCCTACGAGCAGTACTTC
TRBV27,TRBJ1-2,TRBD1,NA,CASRLEGAGYGYTF,TGTGCCAGCAGGCTCGAGGGGGCTGGCTATGGCTACACCTTC
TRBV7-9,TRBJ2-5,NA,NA,CASSWGRFQETQYF,TGTGCCAGCAGTTGGGGTAGATTCCAAGAGACCCAGTACTTC
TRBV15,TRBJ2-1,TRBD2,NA,CATSGRLAGGVNEQFF,TGTGCCACCAGCGGTAGACTAGCGGGAGGGGTCAATGAGCAGTTCTTC
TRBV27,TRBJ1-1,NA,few,CASSLKFGGNTEAFF,TGTGCCAGCAGTTTAAAATTTGGGGGAAACACTGAAGCTTTCTTT
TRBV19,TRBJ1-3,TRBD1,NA,CASTPWGQTSSGNTIYF,TGTGCCAGTACCCCCTGGGGACAGACGAGCTCTGGAAACACCATATATTTT
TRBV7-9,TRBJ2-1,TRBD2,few,CASSPSRTSPNEQFF,TGTGCCAGCAGTCCAAGTCGGACTAGCCCCAATGAGCAGTTCTTC
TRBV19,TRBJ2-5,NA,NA,CASSPDRSRTQYF,TGTGCCAGTAGCCCAGACAGGTCAAGGACCCAGTACTTC
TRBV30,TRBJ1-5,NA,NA,CAWSLGPDQPQHF,TGTGCCTGGAGCCTCGGTCCCGATCAGCCCCAGCATTTT
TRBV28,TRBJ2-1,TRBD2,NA,CPSRDGAGGHNEQFF,TGTCCCAGCCGAGACGGGGCGGGGGGGCACAATGAGCAGTTCTTC